These 17 T cell receptor beta chains originate from one sample sequenced in a study of blood T cell repertoires in COVID-19. Clones were sequenced by immunoSEQ multiplex PCR, and TCRdb holds only the in-frame ones, with some missing. The repertoire consists of about 300,000 clones, with around 84% occurring once and the leading ten covering around 1.6%. The sample consisted of peripheral blood. The receptors here all came from a human donor with COVID-19, enrolled during active disease. The donor label of this sample is uncertain.

J is TRBJ1-1 and V is TRBV10-2, with 8 bases that match TRBD1. Germline values: CDR1 WSHSY, CDR2 SAAADI. The CDR3 is made up of 14 amino acids. The V segment lost 7 bases and the J segment 3 bases; nucleotides outside the gene matches: 7. CDR3 amino acids: CASKGQGAYTEAFF. DNA for the CDR3: TGCGCCAGCAAGGGGCAGGGGGCTTACACTGAAGCTTTCTTT.

This chain joins TRBV7-9 and TRBJ2-1; 12 bases are a match to TRBD2. The CDR3 runs to 15 residues. The germline gives CDR1 SEHNR, CDR2 FQNEAQ (reference sequence). J was trimmed by 5 bases and V by 5 bases; bases with no gene match: 4. The CDR3 loop is CASSRLAGANNEQFF. CDR3 bases: TGTGCCAGCAGCCGACTAGCGGGAGCTAACAATGAGCAGTTCTTC.

The CDR3 loop is CASSALQYYEQYF. CDR3 sequence (DNA): TGTGCCAGCAGCGCTCTGCAGTATTACGAGCAGTACTTC. This chain joins TRBV11-2 and TRBJ2-7; D not certain. Looked up from germline, CDR1 is SGHAT and CDR2 is FQNNGV. The CDR3 length is 13 residues. The V end was cut by 5 bases, the J end by 4 bases, with 12 bases between.

This chain joins TRBV28 and TRBJ2-1; TRBD2 agrees at 10 bases. Germline CDR1 and CDR2: MDHEN and SYDVKM. Trimming removed 4 bases from V and 6 bases from J; junction bases left unmatched: 9. The CDR3 sequence is 16 residues long. The CDR3 DNA reads as TGTGCCAGCAGTTCAGACCTAGCGGGAGCGCCCAATGAGCAGTTCTTC. Translation: CASSSDLAGAPNEQFF.

The chain combines TRBV10-2 with TRBJ2-5; 9 bases line up with TRBD1. The CDR3 is made up of 16 amino acids. Germline loops: CDR1 WSHSY, CDR2 SAAADI. Trimming removed 5 bases from V and 5 bases from J; junction bases left unmatched: 12. CDR3 amino acids: CASSSGTGRGFETQYF. For the CDR3, the DNA is TGCGCCAGCAGTAGCGGGACAGGGAGAGGATTCGAGACCCAGTACTTC.

This clone was seen just once. This chain uses TRBV7-9 with TRBJ2-7; maybe TRBD1 (5 bases). Looked up from germline, CDR1 is SEHNR and CDR2 is FQNEAQ (reference sequence). This CDR3 has 14 amino acids. V lost 1 base, J lost 3 bases, and 10 bases lay in between. CDR3 in amino acids: CASSLGTNFYEQYF. In DNA, the CDR3 is TGTGCCAGCAGCTTAGGGACAAACTTCTACGAGCAGTACTTC.

The CDR3 DNA is TGTGCCAGCTCACCCGTTAGGGGCGACAATCAGCCCCAGCATTTT. It is translated as CASSPVRGDNQPQHF. The V and J genes are TRBV18 and TRBJ1-5, with D perhaps matching TRBD1 (5 bases). Germline V gene sequence: CDR1 KGHSH, CDR2 LQKENI. This CDR3 has 15 residues. Trimming shortened V by 3 bases and J by 3 bases, and 12 bases separated the two germline ends.

This chain joins TRBV28 and TRBJ1-6, with D perhaps matching TRBD1 (5 bases). Germline V CDR1 and CDR2: MDHEN, SYDVKM. V was trimmed by 1 base and J by 8 bases, leaving 12 bases between them. The CDR3 covers 15 residues. This CDR3 is CASSLLGTSYSPLHF. CDR3 bases: TGTGCCAGCAGTTTATTAGGGACTTCATATTCACCCCTCCACTTT. Combining the CDR3 with reference TRBV28 and TRBJ1-6 gives the whole variable domain DVKVTQSSRYLVKRTGEKVFLECVQDMDHENMFWYRQDPGLGLRLIYFSYDVKMKEKGDIPEGYSVSREKKERFSLILESASTNQTSMYLCASSLLGTSYSPLHFGNGTRLTVT.

This chain joins TRBV19 and TRBJ1-3; 8 bases match TRBD1. The germline CDR1 and CDR2 sequences are LNHDA and SQIVND (reference sequence). V gave up 6 bases and J gave up 7 bases; unmatched junction bases: 8. This CDR3 has 14 residues. CDR3 coding DNA: TGTGCCAGTAGCCCCGGACAGGGCGTCAACACCATATATTTT. Its protein product is CASSPGQGVNTIYF.

This clone was seen only a few times. The rearrangement links TRBV7-9 to TRBJ2-5; 7 nucleotides line up with TRBD1. V lost 5 bases and J lost 1; bases outside the gene matches: 7. Germline V gives CDR1 SEHNR, CDR2 FQNEAQ (reference sequence). The CDR3 sequence is 15 residues long. DNA of the CDR3: TGTGCCAGCAGCCAAAGCCGGGACAGCCAAGAGACCCAGTACTTC. It codes for CASSQSRDSQETQYF.

This clone has only a few counts. V is TRBV6-6 and J is TRBJ2-7; no clear D. Trimming took 9 bases from V and 2 from J, leaving 8 bases between them. The germline V gene has CDR1 MNHNY and CDR2 SVGAGI (reference sequence). This CDR3 is 11 amino acids long. DNA for the CDR3: TGTGCCAGTCGAGGAGCCTACGAGCAGTACTTC. Its translation: CASRGAYEQYF.

J is TRBJ1-1 and V is TRBV7-3; D uncertain. Trimming stripped 8 bases from V and 1 base from J, with 11 bases between. The CDR3 spans 13 residues. The germline V gene has CDR1 SGHTA and CDR2 FQGTGA. Here the CDR3 DNA reads TGTGCCAGCGCCCGGAGTCGGAACACTGAAGCTTTCTTT. Protein: CASARSRNTEAFF. The complete variable domain, with remaining parts taken from reference TRBV7-3 and TRBJ1-1, reads GAGVSQTPSNKVTEKGKYVELRCDPISGHTALYWYRQSLGQGPEFLIYFQGTGAADDSGLPNDRFFAVRPEGSVSTLKIQRTERGDSAVYLCASARSRNTEAFFGQGTRLTVV.

The rearrangement links TRBV7-9 to TRBJ2-3, with a possible D match to TRBD2 (6 bases). Germline CDR1 SEHNR, CDR2 FQNEAQ (reference sequence). The CDR3 has 15 amino acids. Deletions cut 5 bases from V and 1 base from J, with 13 bases between. CDR3 amino acids: CASSRDSGGTDTQYF. CDR3 nucleotide sequence: TGTGCCAGCAGCCGGGACTCGGGGGGCACAGATACGCAGTATTTT.

This clone has a single count. The gene calls are TRBV4-3 and TRBJ1-4; D is unresolved. The V end lost 0 bases, the J end lost 12 bases, and 11 bases lay between the germline ends. The CDR3 contains 13 residues. Germline CDR1 and CDR2: LGHNA and YSLEER. The CDR3 here is CASSQDLLSQLFF. The CDR3 nucleotides read TGCGCCAGCAGCCAAGATCTTCTGTCCCAACTGTTTTTT.

In this sample, this clone turned up a few times. Written as DNA, the CDR3 is TGCGCCAGCAGCCCCGTGGGCGGGAGTGGAGATGAGCAGTTCTTC. Protein product: CASSPVGGSGDEQFF. The rearrangement uses TRBV5-1 and TRBJ2-1; 7 positions agree with TRBD2. Germline assignment: CDR1 SGHRS and CDR2 YFSETQ. J gave up 8 bases and V 4 bases, and 12 bases lay outside the gene matches. The CDR3 contains 15 residues.

The chain has TRBV7-9 and TRBJ2-2; D gene unclear. CDR3 length equals 14 residues. Per the germline V gene, CDR1 is SEHNR and CDR2 is FQNEAQ (reference sequence). Between the trimmed V and J ends, which lost 1 base and 5 bases, there was a span of 8 bases. Written as DNA, the CDR3 is TGTGCCAGCAGCTTAGTACCGGTGACCGGGGAGCTGTTTTTT. Protein: CASSLVPVTGELFF. Complete variable domain (other parts from reference TRBV7-9 and TRBJ2-2): DTGVSQNPRHKITKRGQNVTFRCDPISEHNRLYWYRQTLGQGPEFLTYFQNEAQLEKSRLLSDRFSAERPKGSFSTLEIQRTEQGDSAMYLCASSLVPVTGELFFGEGSRLTVL.

This clone was seen only once. V gene TRBV2 combines with J gene TRBJ2-5; TRBD1 matches at 11 bases. Germline V gene data show CDR1 as SNHLY and CDR2 as FYNNEI. The CDR3 spans 14 residues. With V trimmed by 7 bases and J by 4 bases, 5 bases remained unmatched. CDR3 in amino acids: CASTSDRGRETQYF. CDR3 sequence (DNA): TGTGCCAGCACCTCGGACAGGGGGCGAGAGACCCAGTACTTC. Filled out from reference TRBV2 and TRBJ2-5, the complete variable domain reads EPEVTQTPSHQVTQMGQEVILRCVPISNHLYFYWYRQILGQKVEFLVSFYNNEISEKSEIFDDQFSVERPDGSNFTLKIRSTKLEDSAMYFCASTSDRGRETQYFGPGTRLLVL.